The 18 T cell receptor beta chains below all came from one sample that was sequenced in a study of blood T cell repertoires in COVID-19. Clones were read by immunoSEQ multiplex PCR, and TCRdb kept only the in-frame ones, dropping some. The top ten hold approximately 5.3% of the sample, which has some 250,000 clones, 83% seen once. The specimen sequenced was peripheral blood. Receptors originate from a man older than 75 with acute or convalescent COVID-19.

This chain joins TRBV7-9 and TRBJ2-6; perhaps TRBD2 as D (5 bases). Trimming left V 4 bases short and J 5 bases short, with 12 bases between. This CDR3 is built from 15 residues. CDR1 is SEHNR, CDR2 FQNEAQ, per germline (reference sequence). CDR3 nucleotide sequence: TGTGCCAGCAGCTCGTTAAGCGGAAGGGCCAACGTCCTGACTTTC. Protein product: CASSSLSGRANVLTF.

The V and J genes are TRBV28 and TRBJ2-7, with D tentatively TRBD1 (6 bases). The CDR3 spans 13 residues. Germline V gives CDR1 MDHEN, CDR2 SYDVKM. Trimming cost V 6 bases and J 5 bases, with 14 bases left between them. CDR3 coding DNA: TGTGCCAGCAGCCACAACAGGGATGACGAGCAGTACTTC. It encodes CASSHNRDDEQYF.

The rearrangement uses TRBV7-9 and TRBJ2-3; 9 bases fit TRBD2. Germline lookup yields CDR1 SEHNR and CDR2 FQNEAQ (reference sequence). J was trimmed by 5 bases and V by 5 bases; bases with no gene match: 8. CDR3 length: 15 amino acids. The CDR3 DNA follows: TGTGCCAGCAGCCCCCGTAAAGCGGGAGGAGATACGCAGTATTTT. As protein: CASSPRKAGGDTQYF.

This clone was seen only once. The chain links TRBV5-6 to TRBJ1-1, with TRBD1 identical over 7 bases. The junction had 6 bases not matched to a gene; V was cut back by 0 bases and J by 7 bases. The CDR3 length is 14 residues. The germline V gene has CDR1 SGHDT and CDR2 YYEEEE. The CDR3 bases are TGTGCCAGCAGCTTGGGGACAGGTCCTCTTGAAGCTTTCTTT. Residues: CASSLGTGPLEAFF. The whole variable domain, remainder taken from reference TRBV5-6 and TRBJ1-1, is DAGVTQSPTHLIKTRGQQVTLRCSPKSGHDTVSWYQQALGQGPQFIFQYYEEEERQRGNFPDRFSGHQFPNYSSELNVNALLLGDSALYLCASSLGTGPLEAFFGQGTRLTVV.

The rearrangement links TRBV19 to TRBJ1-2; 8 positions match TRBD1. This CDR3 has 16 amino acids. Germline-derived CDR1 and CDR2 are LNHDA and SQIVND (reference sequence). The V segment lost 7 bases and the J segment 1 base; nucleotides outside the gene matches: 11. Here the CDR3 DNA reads TGTGCCAGTATGGGGGACAGGAGTCGTTTTAACTATGGCTACACCTTC. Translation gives CASMGDRSRFNYGYTF.

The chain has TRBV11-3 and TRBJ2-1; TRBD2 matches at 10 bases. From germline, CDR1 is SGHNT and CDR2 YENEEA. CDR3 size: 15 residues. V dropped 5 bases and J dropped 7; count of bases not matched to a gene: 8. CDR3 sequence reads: CASSEVAGGRNEQFF. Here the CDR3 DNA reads TGTGCCAGCAGCGAAGTAGCGGGGGGCAGGAATGAGCAGTTCTTC.

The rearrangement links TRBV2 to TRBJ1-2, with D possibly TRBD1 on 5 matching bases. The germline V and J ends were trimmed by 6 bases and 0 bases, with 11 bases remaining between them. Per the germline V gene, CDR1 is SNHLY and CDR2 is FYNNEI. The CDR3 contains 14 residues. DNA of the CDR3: TGTGCCAGCAGGCCTCAGACAGCTAACTATGGCTACACCTTC. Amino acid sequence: CASRPQTANYGYTF.

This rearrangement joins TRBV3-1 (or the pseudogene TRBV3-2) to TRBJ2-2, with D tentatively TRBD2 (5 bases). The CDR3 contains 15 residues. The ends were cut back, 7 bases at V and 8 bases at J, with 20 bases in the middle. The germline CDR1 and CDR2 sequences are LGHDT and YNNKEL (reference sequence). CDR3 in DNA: TGTGCCAGCACTCTTTCCGACCGGGAAGGGGGGGAGCTGTTTTTT. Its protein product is CASTLSDREGGELFF.

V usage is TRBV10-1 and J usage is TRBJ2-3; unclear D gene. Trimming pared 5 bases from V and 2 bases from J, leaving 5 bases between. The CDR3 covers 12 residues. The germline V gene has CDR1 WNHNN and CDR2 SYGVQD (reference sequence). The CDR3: CASSRATDTQYF. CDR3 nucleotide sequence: TGCGCCAGCAGTCGAGCCACAGATACGCAGTATTTT.

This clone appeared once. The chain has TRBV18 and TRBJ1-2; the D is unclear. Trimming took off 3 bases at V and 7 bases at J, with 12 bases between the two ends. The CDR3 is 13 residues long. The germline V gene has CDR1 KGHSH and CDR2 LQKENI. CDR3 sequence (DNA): TGTGCCAGCTCACCCTCTCGTGTTCGTGGCTACACCTTC. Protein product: CASSPSRVRGYTF.

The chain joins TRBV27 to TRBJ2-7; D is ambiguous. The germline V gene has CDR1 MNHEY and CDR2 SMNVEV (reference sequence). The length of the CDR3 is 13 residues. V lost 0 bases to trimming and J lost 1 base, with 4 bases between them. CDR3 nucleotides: TGTGCCAGCAGTTTATCTATGTCCTACGAGCAGTACTTC. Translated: CASSLSMSYEQYF.

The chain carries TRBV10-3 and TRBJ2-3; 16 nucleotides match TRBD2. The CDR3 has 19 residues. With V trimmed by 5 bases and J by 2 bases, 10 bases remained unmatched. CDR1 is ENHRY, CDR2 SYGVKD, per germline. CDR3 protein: CAISPNPGLAGGNTDTQYF. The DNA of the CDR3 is TGTGCCATCAGTCCGAATCCGGGACTAGCGGGAGGGAACACAGATACGCAGTATTTT.

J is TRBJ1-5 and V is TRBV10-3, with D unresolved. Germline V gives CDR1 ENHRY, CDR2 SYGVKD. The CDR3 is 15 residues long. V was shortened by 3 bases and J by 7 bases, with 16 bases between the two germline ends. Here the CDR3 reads CAISEGSGIRQPQHF. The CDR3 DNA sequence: TGTGCCATCAGTGAAGGTTCCGGGATCCGGCAGCCCCAGCATTTT.

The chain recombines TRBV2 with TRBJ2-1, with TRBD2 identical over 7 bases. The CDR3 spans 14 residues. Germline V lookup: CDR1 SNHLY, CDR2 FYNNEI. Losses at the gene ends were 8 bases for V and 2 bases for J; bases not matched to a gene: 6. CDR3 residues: CASGRGPAYNEQFF. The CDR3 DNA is TGTGCCAGCGGGAGGGGACCGGCCTACAATGAGCAGTTCTTC.

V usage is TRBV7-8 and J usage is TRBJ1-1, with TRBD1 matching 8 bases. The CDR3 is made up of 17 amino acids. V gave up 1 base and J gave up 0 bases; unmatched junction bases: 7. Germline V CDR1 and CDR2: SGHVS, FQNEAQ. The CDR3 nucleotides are TGTGCCAGCAGCTTAGGAAGGGCAGGGGGCGTGAACACTGAAGCTTTCTTT. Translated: CASSLGRAGGVNTEAFF.

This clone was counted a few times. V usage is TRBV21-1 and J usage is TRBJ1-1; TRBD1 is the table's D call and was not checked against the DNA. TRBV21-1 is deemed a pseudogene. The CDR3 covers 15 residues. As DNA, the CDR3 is TGTGCCAGCAGCAAATTTGACAGCGCCAACACTGAAGCTTTCTTT. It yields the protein CASSKFDSANTEAFF.

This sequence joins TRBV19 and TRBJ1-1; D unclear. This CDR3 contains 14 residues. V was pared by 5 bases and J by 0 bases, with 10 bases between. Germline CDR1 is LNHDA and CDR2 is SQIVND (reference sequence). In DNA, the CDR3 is TGTGCCAGTAGTTACGGCGGCCTGAACACTGAAGCTTTCTTT. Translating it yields CASSYGGLNTEAFF.

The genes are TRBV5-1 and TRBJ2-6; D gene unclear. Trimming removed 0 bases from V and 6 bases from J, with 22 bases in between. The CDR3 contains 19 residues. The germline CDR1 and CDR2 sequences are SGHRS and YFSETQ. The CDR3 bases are TGCGCCAGCAGCTTGGTCCAGGCTAATCTTCGGCTGGAGGCCAACGTCCTGACTTTC. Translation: CASSLVQANLRLEANVLTF.